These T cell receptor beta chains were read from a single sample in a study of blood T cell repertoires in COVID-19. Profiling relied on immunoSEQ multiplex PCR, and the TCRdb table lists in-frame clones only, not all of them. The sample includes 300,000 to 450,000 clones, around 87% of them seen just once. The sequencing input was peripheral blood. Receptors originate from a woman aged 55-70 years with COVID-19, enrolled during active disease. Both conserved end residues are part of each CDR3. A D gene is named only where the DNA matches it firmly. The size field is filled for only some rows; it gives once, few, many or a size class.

CASRRDRGGSYEQYF TGTGCCAGCAGACGAGACAGGGGAGGTTCCTACGAGCAGTACTTC TRBD1 TRBV5-4 NA TRBJ2-7
CASSYGRGNSPLHF TGTGCCAGCAGTTACGGGAGGGGGAATTCACCCCTCCACTTT NA TRBV6-7 NA TRBJ1-6
CASSPQAKLNYGYTF TGTGCCAGCAGCCCCCAAGCCAAGCTCAACTATGGCTACACCTTC NA TRBV9 NA TRBJ1-2
CATHSNTGTGARNYGYTF TGTGCCACCCATAGTAACACCGGGACAGGGGCTAGAAACTATGGCTACACCTTC TRBD1 TRBV19 NA TRBJ1-2
CASSPQRGAFLYNEQFF TGTGCCAGTAGTCCTCAACGGGGGGCCTTCCTATACAATGAGCAGTTCTTC NA TRBV19 NA TRBJ2-1
CASSLRTANTEAFF TGCGCCAGCAGCCTACGGACAGCGAACACTGAAGCTTTCTTT NA TRBV5-1 NA TRBJ1-1
CASSRTDLNEKLFF TGTGCCAGCAGTAGGACAGACCTTAATGAAAAACTGTTTTTT NA TRBV2 few TRBJ1-4
CASSPLKAPYEQYF TGTGCCAGCAGCCCACTTAAAGCCCCTTACGAGCAGTACTTC NA TRBV7-9 NA TRBJ2-7
CASSLTDTQYF TGTGCCAGCAGCCTCACAGATACGCAGTATTTT NA TRBV2 NA TRBJ2-3
CASSETNTGELFF TGCGCCAGCAGCGAGACTAACACCGGGGAGCTGTTTTTT NA TRBV5-1 NA TRBJ2-2
CASSRDRGLNTEAFF TGTGCCAGTAGTCGGGACAGGGGGTTGAACACTGAAGCTTTCTTT TRBD1 TRBV19 NA TRBJ1-1
CASSVDRVGEQFF TGCGCCAGCAGCGTTGACAGGGTCGGTGAGCAGTTCTTC TRBD1 TRBV5-1 NA TRBJ2-1
CASSRLAVSSYNEQFF TGTGCCAGCAGTCGACTAGCGGTTAGCTCCTACAATGAGCAGTTCTTC TRBD2 TRBV2 NA TRBJ2-1
CASLSGGAGDTQYF TGTGCCAGTCTGAGCGGGGGGGCAGGGGATACGCAGTATTTT TRBD2 TRBV19 NA TRBJ2-3
CASSRAERQPQHF TGTGCCAGCAGCCGAGCCGAGCGACAGCCCCAGCATTTT NA TRBV11-2 few TRBJ1-5
CASSITGGANEKLFF TGTGCCAGCTCAATAACAGGGGGCGCAAATGAAAAACTGTTTTTT TRBD1 TRBV6-5 NA TRBJ1-4
CASSTLGPSSYEQYF TGCGCCAGCAGCACCCTGGGGCCGAGCTCCTACGAGCAGTACTTC NA TRBV5-1 NA TRBJ2-7
CASSNNRGSTDTQYF TGTGCCAGCAGTAATAACAGGGGTAGCACAGATACGCAGTATTTT TRBD1 TRBV2 NA TRBJ2-3
CASSRQGSIIGGELFF TGTGCCAGCAGCAGACAGGGAAGCATAATTGGCGGGGAGCTGTTTTTT NA TRBV21-1 once TRBJ2-2
CASSPRQGSDYGYTF TGTGCCAGCTCACCCAGACAGGGTTCCGACTATGGCTACACCTTC TRBD1 TRBV18 NA TRBJ1-2
CASSSYRGSSSGANVLTF TGTGCCAGCAGCTCCTACAGGGGCTCTAGCTCTGGGGCCAACGTCCTGACTTTC TRBD1 TRBV11-2 NA TRBJ2-6
CASSLGSTSLQGYGYTF TGCGCCAGCAGCTTGGGCTCTACCTCCCTGCAGGGCTATGGCTACACCTTC NA TRBV5-1 NA TRBJ1-2
CASSSQVIDEQFF TGTGCCAGCAGCTCTCAGGTAATCGATGAGCAGTTCTTC NA TRBV7-3 NA TRBJ2-1
CASSGGAMGETQYF TGTGCCAGTAGCGGGGGGGCCATGGGAGAGACCCAGTACTTC TRBD2 TRBV19 NA TRBJ2-5
CASSQVAGPNYEQYF TGTGCCAGCAGCCAAGTAGCGGGACCAAACTACGAGCAGTACTTC TRBD2 TRBV27 NA TRBJ2-7
CSAREEVGYTF TGCAGTGCTAGAGAAGAGGTTGGCTACACCTTC NA TRBV20-1 few TRBJ1-2
CASSYSGGGGTDTQYF TGTGCCAGCAGCTACAGCGGAGGGGGGGGCACAGATACGCAGTATTTT NA TRBV4-2 NA TRBJ2-3
CASSPAGKSNEKLFF TGTGCCAGCAGCCCGGCCGGGAAGTCTAATGAAAAACTGTTTTTT NA TRBV3-1/TRBV3-2 once TRBJ1-4
CASSPPGQGVETQYF TGTGCCAGCTCACCACCGGGACAGGGAGTGGAGACCCAGTACTTC TRBD1 TRBV18 NA TRBJ2-5
CASSSPGLVKETQYF TGTGCCAGCAGTTCCCCTGGACTAGTCAAGGAGACCCAGTACTTC TRBD2 TRBV6-5 NA TRBJ2-5
CASMGQNYGYTF TGTGCCAGCATGGGGCAAAACTATGGCTACACCTTC NA TRBV6-6 NA TRBJ1-2
CASSAIPGQGKNTEAFF TGTGCCAGCAGCGCAATACCGGGACAGGGGAAGAACACTGAAGCTTTCTTT TRBD1 TRBV9 NA TRBJ1-1
CASSYSHPALQEGTF TGTGCCAGCAGTTACTCCCACCCTGCCCTCCAGGAAGGCACCTTC NA TRBV6-5 once TRBJ1-2
CASSRGNEKLFF TGCGCCAGCAGTAGGGGGAATGAAAAACTGTTTTTT NA TRBV5-1 NA TRBJ1-4
CASSIKQGIYGYTF TGTGCCAGCAGTATAAAACAGGGTATCTATGGCTACACCTTC NA TRBV27 NA TRBJ1-2
CASSRGMITDTQYF TGCGCCAGCAGCCGCGGGATGATTACAGATACGCAGTATTTT NA TRBV5-1 NA TRBJ2-3
CASSPDGGQGAYNEQFF TGTGCCAGCAGCCCGGACGGAGGACAGGGAGCCTACAATGAGCAGTTCTTC TRBD1 TRBV27 NA TRBJ2-1
CSASASSGFSNQPQHF TGCAGTGCTAGTGCTTCGTCAGGTTTTAGCAATCAGCCCCAGCATTTT NA TRBV20-1 NA TRBJ1-5
CASSFPGEEKLFF TGCGCCAGCAGTTTTCCAGGGGAAGAAAAACTGTTTTTT NA TRBV5-1 NA TRBJ1-4
CASSFGTDANYGYTF TGCGCCAGCAGCTTCGGGACAGACGCTAACTATGGCTACACCTTC TRBD1 TRBV5-1 NA TRBJ1-2
CASKLDSLRTEAFF TGTGCCAGCAAGTTGGACAGCCTCCGCACTGAAGCTTTCTTT NA TRBV6-5 NA TRBJ1-1
CASSLLRQGQYNEQFF TGTGCCAGCAGTTTACTCCGACAGGGTCAATACAATGAGCAGTTCTTC TRBD1 TRBV27 few TRBJ2-1
CASSNGYEQYF TGTGCCAGCTCTAACGGTTACGAGCAGTACTTC NA TRBV2 NA TRBJ2-7
CATSDDSLSNTGELFF TGTGCCACCAGTGACGACAGCCTTTCGAACACCGGGGAGCTGTTTTTT NA TRBV24-1 once TRBJ2-2
CASSLDYLVYGYTF TGTGCCAGCAGCTTAGACTATCTAGTCTATGGCTACACCTTC NA TRBV7-9 NA TRBJ1-2
CASRRGLEKLFF TGTGCCAGCAGGCGAGGGCTAGAAAAACTGTTTTTT NA TRBV27 NA TRBJ1-4
CASREGTGLYGYTF TGTGCCAGCAGGGAAGGGACAGGGCTCTATGGCTACACCTTC TRBD1 TRBV2 NA TRBJ1-2
CASSLKGTGRGVEQYF TGTGCCAGCAGTTTAAAGGGGACAGGGCGAGGGGTAGAGCAGTACTTC TRBD1 TRBV27 NA TRBJ2-7
CASRMDSSYEQYF TGTGCCAGCAGGATGGACTCCTCCTACGAGCAGTACTTC NA TRBV6-5 few TRBJ2-7
CASSKDSTNYGYTF TGTGCCAGCAGCAAGGACAGCACTAACTATGGCTACACCTTC NA TRBV7-8 few TRBJ1-2
CASSLGQAFGYEQYF TGCGCCAGCAGCTTGGGCCAGGCCTTTGGGTACGAGCAGTACTTC NA TRBV5-1 few TRBJ2-7
CASSIGASGALSSYNEQFF TGTGCCAGTAGTATAGGGGCTAGCGGGGCCCTCAGCTCCTACAATGAGCAGTTCTTC TRBD2 TRBV19 NA TRBJ2-1
CASSFGGAKNIQYF TGTGCCAGCAGCTTCGGCGGCGCCAAAAACATTCAGTACTTC NA TRBV11-3 NA TRBJ2-4
CASSSGQGSSYEQYF TGTGCCAGCAGTTCGGGACAGGGTTCCTCCTACGAGCAGTACTTC TRBD1 TRBV28 NA TRBJ2-7
CATSDPAGGNNEQFF TGTGCCACCAGTGACCCAGCGGGGGGAAACAATGAGCAGTTCTTC TRBD2 TRBV24-1 NA TRBJ2-1
CASSFTDSLMNTEAFF TGTGCCAGCAGCTTCACGGACAGTCTGATGAACACTGAAGCTTTCTTT NA TRBV7-2 NA TRBJ1-1
CASSEGSNYGYTF TGTGCCAGCAGTGAAGGGAGTAACTATGGCTACACCTTC NA TRBV6-1 NA TRBJ1-2
CASSHKVRDGYTF TGTGCCAGCAGCCACAAGGTCCGGGATGGCTACACCTTC NA TRBV28 NA TRBJ1-2
CASSYSEGLRNTIYF TGTGCCAGCAGTTACTCGGAGGGTTTAAGAAACACCATATATTTT NA TRBV6-6 NA TRBJ1-3
CATSRGEGGWDNSPLHF TGTGCCACCAGCAGAGGAGAGGGAGGTTGGGATAATTCACCCCTCCACTTT NA TRBV15 NA TRBJ1-6